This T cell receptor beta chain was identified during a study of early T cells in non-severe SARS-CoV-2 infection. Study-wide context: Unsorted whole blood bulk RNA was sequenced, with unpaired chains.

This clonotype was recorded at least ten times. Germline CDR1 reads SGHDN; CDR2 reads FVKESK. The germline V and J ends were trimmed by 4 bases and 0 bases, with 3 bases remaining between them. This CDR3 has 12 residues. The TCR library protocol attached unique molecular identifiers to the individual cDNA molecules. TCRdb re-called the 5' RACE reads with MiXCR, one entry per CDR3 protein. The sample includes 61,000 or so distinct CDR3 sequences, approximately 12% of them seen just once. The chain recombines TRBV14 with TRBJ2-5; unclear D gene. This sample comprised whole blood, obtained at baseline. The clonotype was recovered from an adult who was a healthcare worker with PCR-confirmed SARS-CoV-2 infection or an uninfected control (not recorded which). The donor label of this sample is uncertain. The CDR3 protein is CASSLYQETQYF. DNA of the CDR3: TGTGCCAGCAGCCTTTACCAAGAGACCCAGTACTTC.